This is a list of T cell receptor beta chains from one sample in a study of T cells in Graves' hyperthyroidism and ophthalmopathy. Using its own MiXCR run on the multiplex PCR reads, TCRdb lists one record per CDR3 protein. The data show 300,000 to 450,000 distinct CDR3 sequences, roughly 25% seen once. The sequencing input was blood. Every receptor here comes from a man aged 45-65 years with Graves' hyperthyroidism. The CDR3 runs from the conserved cysteine through the conserved F or W. The order of the fields is J gene, D gene, clone size, V gene, CDR3 protein, CDR3 DNA. A D gene is named only where the DNA matches it firmly. Size is stated for part of the rows, as once, few or many counts, or as a class when the clone is expanded.

TRBJ1-1	NA	NA	TRBV30	CAWRFVRGRNTEAFF	TGTGCCTGGAGATTTGTCCGGGGGAGGAACACTGAAGCTTTCTTT
TRBJ2-3	NA	NA	TRBV5-6	CASSLPGSTDTQYF	TGTGCCAGCAGCTTGCCCGGGAGCACAGATACGCAGTATTTT
TRBJ2-5	TRBD2	many	TRBV20-1	CSATSGAQETQYF	TGCAGTGCGACTAGCGGGGCCCAAGAGACCCAGTACTTC
TRBJ2-2	NA	NA	TRBV5-1	CASSLWSGGANTGELFF	TGCGCCAGCAGCTTGTGGTCCGGGGGCGCCAACACCGGGGAGCTGTTTTTT
TRBJ2-7	NA	few	TRBV11-2	CASSTRRGQRKLGKYEQYF	TGTGCCAGCAGCACACGAAGAGGGCAGCGAAAGCTGGGGAAATACGAGCAGTACTTC
TRBJ2-2	TRBD2	few	TRBV15	CATSRTSGRTGELFF	TGTGCCACCAGCAGAACTAGCGGGAGAACCGGGGAGCTGTTTTTT
TRBJ2-5	NA	NA	TRBV24-1	CATSDWTEETQYF	TGTGCCACCAGTGATTGGACAGAAGAGACCCAGTACTTC
TRBJ2-5	TRBD1	NA	TRBV27	CASSPRDRETQYF	TGTGCCAGCAGTCCCCGGGACAGAGAGACCCAGTACTTC
TRBJ2-1	NA	NA	TRBV24-1	CATSDVGDKYNEQFF	TGTGCCACCAGTGATGTGGGAGATAAGTACAATGAGCAGTTCTTC
TRBJ2-5	TRBD2	few	TRBV20-1	CSAVTSGRGETQYF	TGCAGTGCTGTAACTAGCGGGAGGGGAGAGACCCAGTACTTC
TRBJ2-3	NA	NA	TRBV10-1	CASSEGYTAPTDTQYF	TGCGCCAGCAGTGAGGGATACACGGCCCCCACAGATACGCAGTATTTT
TRBJ2-5	NA	NA	TRBV19	CASSTRDVQETQYF	TGTGCCAGTAGTACTCGGGACGTCCAAGAGACCCAGTACTTC
TRBJ2-2	NA	NA	TRBV20-1	CSAEPKYTGELFF	TGCAGTGCGGAGCCTAAATACACCGGGGAGCTGTTTTTT
TRBJ2-5	NA	NA	TRBV6-6	CASSYSVTEQETQYF	TGTGCCAGCAGTTACTCGGTGACGGAGCAAGAGACCCAGTACTTC
TRBJ2-2	NA	NA	TRBV11-2	CASSLAIQNTGELFF	TGTGCCAGCAGCTTAGCGATTCAAAACACCGGGGAGCTGTTTTTT
TRBJ1-5	NA	NA	TRBV2	CASSEGVGHQPQHF	TGTGCCAGCAGTGAAGGAGTTGGACACCAGCCCCAGCATTTT
TRBJ2-1	NA	NA	TRBV11-3	CASSLDTWTRGQFF	TGTGCCAGCAGCTTAGATACTTGGACAAGGGGGCAGTTCTTC
TRBJ1-1	NA	few	TRBV5-4	CASSLKRSTEAFF	TGTGCCAGCAGCTTGAAGCGGAGCACTGAAGCTTTCTTT
TRBJ1-1	TRBD1	many	TRBV28	CASRAGGKDTEAFF	TGTGCCAGCAGGGCAGGGGGCAAGGACACTGAAGCTTTCTTT
TRBJ2-1	NA	many	TRBV28	CASSSLGGDSYNEQFF	TGTGCCAGCAGTTCCCTCGGCGGGGACTCCTACAATGAGCAGTTCTTC
TRBJ1-2	NA	NA	TRBV6-1	CASSVSGPDGYTF	TGTGCCAGCAGTGTCTCGGGTCCAGATGGCTACACCTTC
TRBJ2-3	TRBD2	many	TRBV11-3	CASSRFSGERVRDTQYF	TGTGCCAGCAGCCGATTTAGCGGGGAGAGGGTCAGAGATACGCAGTATTTT